The next 16 T cell receptor beta chains were all read from a single sample in a study of T cell responses to AZD1222 COVID-19 vaccine. Produced via immunoSEQ multiplex PCR; TCRdb's table is partial and in-frame only. The data show about 180,000 clones, around 87% seen once. The specimen comprised peripheral blood, sampled on day 0 of AZD1222 vaccination. The receptor source for this set is an adult in good health.

Only a few counts were recorded for this clone. The CDR3 DNA sequence: TGCAGCGTTGGGGGACAGCAAATAATGGATAACAATGAGCAGTTCTTC. Translated, it gives CSVGGQQIMDNNEQFF. V usage is TRBV29-1 and J usage is TRBJ2-1, with TRBD1 matching over 7 bases. The CDR3 extends over 16 amino acids. Germline lookup yields CDR1 SQVTM and CDR2 ANQGSEA. The ends lost 4 bases at V and 5 bases at J; junction bases unmatched: 14.

This chain connects TRBV7-2 to TRBJ1-5; 7 positions match TRBD1. The V gene end was trimmed by 5 bases and the J gene end by 3 bases; junction bases not matched to a gene: 7. Germline V CDR1 and CDR2: SGHTA, FQGNSA. The CDR3 consists of 15 residues. CDR3 amino acids: CASSLRTGYNQPQHF. The CDR3 nucleotides read TGTGCCAGCAGCCTAAGGACAGGCTACAATCAGCCCCAGCATTTT.

The rearrangement uses TRBV30 and TRBJ2-3; 8 bases are a match to TRBD2. V was clipped by 5 bases and J by 1 base; unmatched bases: 11. Germline CDR1 reads GTSNPN; CDR2 reads SVGIG (reference sequence). The CDR3 contains 16 residues. In DNA form, the CDR3 reads TGTGCCTGGGGTGGGGGGAGCGGGAGAGGCACAGATACGCAGTATTTT. Translated: CAWGGGSGRGTDTQYF. Drawing the rest from reference TRBV30 and TRBJ2-3, the complete variable domain is SQTIHQWPATLVQPVGSPLSLECTVEGTSNPNLYWYRQAAGRGLQLLFYSVGIGQISSEVPQNLSASRPQDRQFILSSKKLLLSDSGFYLCAWGGGSGRGTDTQYFGPGTRLTVL.

The V gene is TRBV30, the J gene TRBJ1-4, with D perhaps TRBD1 (6 bases). Between the trimmed V and J ends, which lost 1 base and 8 bases, there was a span of 11 bases. In germline, CDR1 is GTSNPN, CDR2 SVGIG (reference sequence). This CDR3 spans 13 amino acids. For the CDR3, the DNA is TGTGCCTGGAGTGGGGGGCAAGGGGAAAAACTGTTTTTT. It encodes CAWSGGQGEKLFF.

The V call is TRBV9, the J call TRBJ1-5; D unresolved. This CDR3 is built from 14 residues. Germline V CDR1 and CDR2: SGDLS, YYNGEE. Trimming left V 0 bases short and J 4 bases short, with 8 bases between. The CDR3 region has the DNA TGTGCCAGCAGCGTAGGGCCGGGAAATCAGCCCCAGCATTTT. Its translation: CASSVGPGNQPQHF.

This chain uses TRBV7-2 with TRBJ1-5; unclear D gene. Between the trimmed V and J ends, which lost 5 bases and 3 bases, there was a span of 5 bases. CDR1 and CDR2 from the germline V gene are SGHTA and FQGNSA. This CDR3 is built from 12 residues. The CDR3 DNA reads as TGTGCCAGCAGCGATCCCAATCAGCCCCAGCATTTT. It is translated as CASSDPNQPQHF.

The V call is TRBV28, the J call TRBJ2-4, with a weak D call TRBD1 (5 bases). The CDR3 totals 15 residues. Germline V gene sequence: CDR1 MDHEN, CDR2 SYDVKM. The V and J ends lost 4 bases and 9 bases respectively, with 19 bases between them. The CDR3 DNA follows: TGTGCCAGCAGTTCCCTGGGGCAAGCTAGGGGCATTCAGTACTTC. Its translation is CASSSLGQARGIQYF.

Notes on this clone: Other DNA sequences in this specimen translate into the identical CDR3. The CDR3 DNA follows: TGCGCCAGCAGCCAAAGGCAGGGCAATCAGCCCCAGCATTTT. It is translated as CASSQRQGNQPQHF. The chain combines TRBV4-1 with TRBJ1-5; D unresolved. CDR1 and CDR2 (germline): MGHRA, YSYEKL. The CDR3 is 14 amino acids. Trimming pared 2 bases from V and 2 bases from J, leaving 7 bases between.

This chain links TRBV7-2 with TRBJ2-3; possible D gene TRBD2, 6 bases. Trimming removed 5 bases from V and 7 bases from J, with 22 bases in between. CDR3 size: 16 residues. The germline V gene encodes CDR1 SGHTA and CDR2 FQGNSA. CDR3 bases: TGTGCCAGCAGCCTAGGCGGCGGGAAGCCCTCTCATACGCAGTATTTT. It yields the protein CASSLGGGKPSHTQYF.

The chain links TRBV18 to TRBJ2-1; 11 nucleotides agree with TRBD2. V was clipped by 1 base and J by 0 bases; unmatched bases: 8. The V gene's germline CDR1 is KGHSH and CDR2 LQKENI. The CDR3 has 19 residues. DNA of the CDR3: TGTGCCAGCTCACCACGAGCGCTAGCGGGAGGAAACTCCTACAATGAGCAGTTCTTC. Translating gives CASSPRALAGGNSYNEQFF. Together with reference TRBV18 and TRBJ2-1, the CDR3 gives the full variable domain: NAGVMQNPRHLVRRRGQEARLRCSPMKGHSHVYWYRQLPEEGLKFMVYLQKENIIDESGMPKERFSAEFPKEGPSILRIQQVVRGDSAAYFCASSPRALAGGNSYNEQFFGPGTRLTVL.

This clone was recorded once. The CDR3 is CASSHYNSPLHF. The DNA of the CDR3 is TGTGCCAGCAGCCACTATAATTCACCCCTCCACTTT. The chain combines TRBV7-3 with TRBJ1-6, with D hard to call. The CDR3 runs 12 residues. The germline gives CDR1 SGHTA, CDR2 FQGTGA. V was shortened by 5 bases and J by 3 bases, with 2 bases between the two germline ends.

The CDR3 protein is CASKPRGVQAEQYF. The CDR3 coding sequence is TGTGCCAGCAAACCCCGGGGGGTCCAAGCTGAGCAGTACTTC. The chain carries TRBV3-1 (or the pseudogene TRBV3-2) and TRBJ2-7; 7 nucleotides align to TRBD2. This CDR3 region has 14 residues. V lost 7 bases, J lost 7 bases, and 13 bases stayed unmatched. Germline V CDR1 and CDR2: LGHDT, YNNKEL (reference sequence).

This chain links TRBV21-1 with TRBJ2-5; TRBD1 reflects the table's D call only, with no check against the DNA. TRBV21-1 is termed a pseudogene. This CDR3 region has 15 residues. This CDR3 reads CASSKVPTGKETQYF. The DNA for the CDR3 is TGTGCCAGCAGCAAAGTCCCGACAGGGAAAGAGACCCAGTACTTC.

Turning to this clone: This sample also contains other DNA sequences that code for the same CDR3. The CDR3 region has the DNA TGTGCCAGCAGTCGACGGGTAGGCACTGAAGCTTTCTTT. Translated, it gives CASSRRVGTEAFF. The chain has TRBV6-5 and TRBJ1-1, with D unclear. The germline V and J ends were trimmed by 5 bases and 4 bases, with 11 bases remaining between them. Germline V gene sequence: CDR1 MNHEY, CDR2 SVGAGI. This CDR3 has 13 amino acids.

V and J are TRBV2 and TRBJ1-4; TRBD1 might be the D (5 bases). V was cut by 6 bases and J by 8 bases, with 13 bases left in between. From germline, CDR1 is SNHLY and CDR2 FYNNEI. The CDR3 totals 13 residues. The CDR3: CASRGGAGEKLFF. In DNA form, the CDR3 reads TGTGCCAGCAGAGGAGGGGCCGGAGAAAAACTGTTTTTT.

The chain carries TRBV5-1 and TRBJ2-2, with TRBD1 matching over 8 bases. The CDR3 contains 17 residues. Losses at the gene ends were 0 bases for V and 3 bases for J; bases not matched to a gene: 7. Germline lookup yields CDR1 SGHRS and CDR2 YFSETQ. CDR3 residues: CASSLVVQGADTGELFF. The CDR3 bases are TGCGCCAGCAGCTTGGTGGTCCAGGGGGCTGACACCGGGGAGCTGTTTTTT.